This T cell receptor (beta chain) comes out of a study of circulating CD8 cells and anti-PD-1 response in melanoma. By proportion, this clonotype is medium-sized. Its antigen is undetermined. General study points: Only baseline and M1 samples entered the published repertoire comparisons. Subset repertoires were largely private at M1, with under 8% shared. Tumor reactivity was tested by peptide assays on expanded sorted subsets.

V lost 5 bases to trimming and J lost 1 base; unmatched junction nucleotides: 9. The CDR3 runs to 17 residues. The germline gives CDR1 MRHNA, CDR2 SNTAGT. TCR libraries were prepared from around 15 ng of total RNA with the QIAseq Immune Repertoire TCR panel. TCRdb passed the reads through MiXCR, listing each CDR3 protein once. The sample carries about 660 distinct CDR3 sequences, over 6% recorded once. From live CD3+CD8+TCRalphabeta+ cells, four PD-1 and/or TIGIT subsets were sorted. The specimen was CD8+ T cells from PBMCs, collected at baseline or after one month of anti-PD-1 therapy (not recorded which). This sequence was found in a human donor with melanoma. The V call is TRBV6-4, the J call TRBJ2-2; 8 bases match TRBD1. The CDR3 region is CASSPDLDRGNTGELFF. CDR3 nucleotide sequence: TGTGCCAGCAGTCCCGACCTAGACAGGGGGAACACCGGGGAGCTGTTTTTT.